This entry features one T cell receptor beta chain sequence. This record belongs to a study of blood T cell repertoires in COVID-19. Study at large: There were acute and convalescent COVID-19 samples, and they came from the United States, Italy and Spain.

The CDR3 sequence is 16 residues long. CDR1 MGHRA and CDR2 YSYEKL come from the germline V gene. With 0 bases removed from V and 5 bases from J, the gap between germline ends came to 11 bases. The authors' processing: Reference gene primers were amplified, and this amplification served to estimate nucleated cell counts. Measured with immunoSEQ multiplex PCR; TCRdb has only the in-frame clones, and not every one. Clone size and the V and J calls come from that table; the DNA yielded D and trimming. The sample has roughly 100,000 clones, approximately 80% seen once. V and J are TRBV4-1 and TRBJ1-6; the D gene is possibly TRBD1 (5 bases). This clonotype was sampled from a woman of 80 years or more with active or convalescent COVID-19. Sequencing input: peripheral blood. The CDR3 reads CASSQEGGLNNSPLHF. CDR3 DNA: TGCGCCAGCAGCCAAGAGGGGGGACTGAATAATTCACCCCTCCACTTT.